This T cell receptor beta chain is drawn from a study of OX40 agonist ivuxolimab in advanced cancers. As for the study in general: The mean age was around 56 years, ranging from roughly 23 to 90, with 80% to 85% of participants male. Notes on the study in general: Determination of antigen specificity was not performed for the expanded peripheral T cells.

As concerns this clone: What it binds is not known.

From germline, CDR1 is SNHLY and CDR2 FYNNEI. The CDR3 runs 17 residues. Trimming took 3 bases from V and 5 from J; bases not matched to a gene: 12. Repertoires were generated with immunoSEQ multiplex PCR, while TCRdb's copy carries only in-frame clones and drops some. The sample consists of fewer than 45,000 clones, roughly 80% of them appearing once. This chain links TRBV2 with TRBJ2-5; the match to TRBD2 covers 10 bases. The sequenced sample was CD4+ or CD8+ T cells sorted from blood, obtained in a trial of the OX40 agonist ivuxolimab. The clonotype comes from an adult with an advanced solid tumor such as melanoma, head and neck, liver or kidney cancer. The CDR3 sequence is CASSDWGASGRVETQYF. The CDR3 bases are TGTGCCAGCAGTGACTGGGGGGCTAGCGGGAGAGTGGAGACCCAGTACTTC.